This TCR beta chain was identified in a study of T cells after yellow fever vaccination. About the study: The fractions with low cell numbers were processed using SMART-Seq v4 Ultra Low Input.

After removal of 2 bases from V and 1 base from J, the junction contained 0 bases not matched to a gene. CDR1 and CDR2 from the germline V gene are SGDLS and YYNGEE. The CDR3 runs to 14 residues. TCR cDNA was made by 5'RACE template switching, adding a universal primer site and UMIs. TCRdb analysed the 5' RACE reads with MiXCR anew, one entry per CDR3 protein. The table records 120,000 or so distinct CDR3 sequences, nearly 15% of them present only once. This clonotype was found a few times. This clonotype was obtained from a man aged 18 to 30 who received the YFV17D yellow fever vaccine. This specimen consisted of CD8+ T cells sorted from PBMCs, obtained 5 days after the yellow fever booster vaccination. The gene calls are TRBV9 and TRBJ2-5; 9 bases line up with TRBD1. The CDR3 region is CASSVGQGQETQYF. DNA for the CDR3: TGTGCCAGCAGCGTGGGACAGGGCCAAGAGACCCAGTACTTC.